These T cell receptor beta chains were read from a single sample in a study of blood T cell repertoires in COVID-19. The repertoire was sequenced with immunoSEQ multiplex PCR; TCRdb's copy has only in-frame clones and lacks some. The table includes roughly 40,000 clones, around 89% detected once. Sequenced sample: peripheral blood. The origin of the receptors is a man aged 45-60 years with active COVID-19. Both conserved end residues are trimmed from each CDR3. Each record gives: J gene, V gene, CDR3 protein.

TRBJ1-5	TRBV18	ASSPQGYQPQH
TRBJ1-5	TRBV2	ASNRGKNQPQH
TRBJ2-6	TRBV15	ATSTGTGSAGANVLT
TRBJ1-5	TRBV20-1	SAIDRGSNQPQH
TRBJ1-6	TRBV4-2	ASSQEGLYNSPLH
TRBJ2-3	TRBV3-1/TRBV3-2	ASSPYSGGAIDTQY
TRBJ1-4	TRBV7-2	ASSLAGVGEKLF
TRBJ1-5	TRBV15	ATSRDRGFSQPQH
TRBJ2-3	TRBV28	ASSSGGAGDTQY
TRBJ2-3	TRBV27	ASSFEAGVPTDTQY
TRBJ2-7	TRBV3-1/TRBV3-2	ASSQEGQNYEQY
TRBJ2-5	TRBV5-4	ASSLETSGGQTQY
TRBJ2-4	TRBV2	ASRGGLEKNIQY
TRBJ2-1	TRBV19	ASSSGLAGGILYNEQF
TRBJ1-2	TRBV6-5	ASSYSGQPNYGYT
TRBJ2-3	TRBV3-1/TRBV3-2	ASSQEPSGGAARTDTQY
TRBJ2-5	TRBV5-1	ASSLSGEPSETQY
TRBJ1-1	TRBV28	ASRILTGPTEAF
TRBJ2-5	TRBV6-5	ASSQSGGGKETQY
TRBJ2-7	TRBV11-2	ASSSSSRYEQY
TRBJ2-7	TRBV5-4	ASSAWTGGDEQY
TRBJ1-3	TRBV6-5	ASRPSSSGNTIY
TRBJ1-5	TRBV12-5	ASRLEGGAVSNQPQH
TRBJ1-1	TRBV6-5	ASSPKQGGNTEAF
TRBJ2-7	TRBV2	ASPTEGTGAAEQY
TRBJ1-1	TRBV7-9	ASSLGTGTTEAF
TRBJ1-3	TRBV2	ASSEWTGNTIY
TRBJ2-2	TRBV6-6	ASSYSTGTLTGELF
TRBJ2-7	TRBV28	ASSSSLGQGSEQY
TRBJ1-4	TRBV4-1	ASSQALRRGVSNEKLF
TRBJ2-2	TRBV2	ASNLGGTGELF
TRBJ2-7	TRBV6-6	ASQTGIYEQY
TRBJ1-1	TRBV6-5	ASSYRAGANTEAF
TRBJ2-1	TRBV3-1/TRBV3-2	ASSQVGGDGQF
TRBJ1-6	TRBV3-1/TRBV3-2	ASSQEGGTGVSPLH
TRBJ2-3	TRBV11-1	ASSTRTSGRSDTQY
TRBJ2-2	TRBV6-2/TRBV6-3	ASSHIDPGQGDAGELF
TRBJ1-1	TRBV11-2	ASSLLDRGSPEAF
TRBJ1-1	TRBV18	ASSPRGRDTEAF
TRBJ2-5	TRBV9	ASSVGEGVKTQY
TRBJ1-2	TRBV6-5	ASSYSTGPYGYT
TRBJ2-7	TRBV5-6	ASSSPGQGKYEQY
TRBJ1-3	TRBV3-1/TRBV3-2	ASSRQVGLSSGNTIY